This passage covers 12 T cell receptor beta chains from one sample sequenced in a study of cytomegalovirus exposure and HLA in healthy donors. 13 Jbeta primers and 60 Vbeta primers were used for the PCR. Sequenced by immunoSEQ multiplex PCR; TCRdb stores in-frame clones only, minus some. The sample carries approximately 190,000 clones, about 80% recorded once. The sequenced material came from PBMCs. Source of these receptors: a man aged 40-49 years in good health and CMV-seropositive.

The chain has TRBV19 and TRBJ2-7; 8 bases are shared with TRBD2. The V gene end was trimmed by 4 bases and the J gene end by 3 bases; junction bases not matched to a gene: 5. This CDR3 contains 14 residues. Germline V gene lookup returns CDR1 LNHDA and CDR2 SQIVND (reference sequence). The CDR3: CASSTTSGDYEQYF. Written as DNA, the CDR3 is TGTGCCAGTAGTACTACTAGCGGCGACTACGAGCAGTACTTC.

CDR3 amino acids: CASTAGVSGTGELFF. In DNA form, the CDR3 reads TGTGCCAGTACCGCGGGCGTATCGGGCACCGGGGAGCTGTTTTTT. The chain combines TRBV2 with TRBJ2-2; the D gene is possibly TRBD2 (5 bases). V lost 9 bases to trimming and J lost 4 bases, with 18 bases between them. Germline V lookup: CDR1 SNHLY, CDR2 FYNNEI. The CDR3 spans 15 residues.

The chain joins TRBV9 to TRBJ2-5; 7 positions agree with TRBD2. CDR3 length: 15 amino acids. Per the germline V gene, CDR1 is SGDLS and CDR2 is YYNGEE. V lost 0 bases and J lost 3; bases outside the gene matches: 5. The CDR3 DNA follows: TGTGCCAGCAGCGTAGGGGCGGGAGTCGAAGAGACCCAGTACTTC. Encoded protein: CASSVGAGVEETQYF.

This clone appeared a few times. This sequence joins TRBV7-2 and TRBJ1-2, with 8 nucleotides matching TRBD1. Germline CDR1 and CDR2: SGHTA and FQGNSA. V dropped 6 bases and J dropped 2; count of bases not matched to a gene: 5. The length of the CDR3 is 14 residues. The CDR3 sequence is CASRRDRRNYGYTF. CDR3 coding DNA: TGTGCCAGCAGGAGGGACAGGCGGAACTATGGCTACACCTTC.

The chain is built from TRBV5-1 and TRBJ2-5; weak D call: TRBD1 (6 bases). V gave up 4 bases and J gave up 2 bases, with 9 bases separating them. The CDR3 runs 13 residues. Germline loops: CDR1 SGHRS, CDR2 YFSETQ. CDR3 loop: CASSGDTQETQYF. In DNA form, the CDR3 reads TGCGCCAGCAGCGGGGACACACAAGAGACCCAGTACTTC.

This chain joins TRBV5-1 and TRBJ2-1, with TRBD2 matching over 12 bases. This CDR3 contains 16 residues. Germline V gene lookup returns CDR1 SGHRS and CDR2 YFSETQ. J gave up 9 bases and V 4 bases, and 11 bases lay outside the gene matches. The CDR3 DNA is TGCGCCAGCAGCGCGTCCCTAGCGGGGGGGCTTGGTGAGCAGTTCTTC. This encodes CASSASLAGGLGEQFF.

This clone appeared a single time. The chain uses TRBV2 and TRBJ1-1, with D perhaps matching TRBD1 (5 bases). CDR1 is SNHLY and CDR2 is FYNNEI in the germline V gene. The CDR3 covers 15 residues. V was clipped by 5 bases and J by 4 bases, with 17 bases between them. This CDR3 reads CASSSEGVVVTEAFF. DNA for the CDR3: TGTGCCAGCAGTTCTGAAGGGGTAGTAGTCACTGAAGCTTTCTTT.

The chain uses TRBV5-6 and TRBJ2-4; TRBD1 agrees at 9 bases. The germline V gene encodes CDR1 SGHDT and CDR2 YYEEEE. There are 18 residues in the CDR3. V lost 3 bases to trimming and J lost 1 base; unmatched junction nucleotides: 11. The CDR3 region has the DNA TGTGCCAGCAGCTGGAGTGGGACAGGGATGGGGGCCAAAAACATTCAGTACTTC. It translates to CASSWSGTGMGAKNIQYF. Looking up the rest from reference TRBV5-6 and TRBJ2-4 gives the full variable domain: DAGVTQSPTHLIKTRGQQVTLRCSPKSGHDTVSWYQQALGQGPQFIFQYYEEEERQRGNFPDRFSGHQFPNYSSELNVNALLLGDSALYLCASSWSGTGMGAKNIQYFGAGTRLSVL.

V is TRBV5-1 and J is TRBJ2-5; 8 bases line up with TRBD2. Germline V gene lookup returns CDR1 SGHRS and CDR2 YFSETQ. J lost 2 bases, V lost 2 bases, and 5 bases had no gene match. The CDR3 is 15 amino acids. CDR3 amino acids: CASSFGGGTQETQYF. The CDR3 DNA reads as TGCGCCAGCAGCTTTGGCGGGGGGACTCAAGAGACCCAGTACTTC.

The V gene is TRBV4-1, the J gene TRBJ2-3, with D tentatively TRBD2 (6 bases). Germline assignment: CDR1 MGHRA and CDR2 YSYEKL. Trimming took 4 bases from V and 4 from J, leaving 12 bases between them. This CDR3 is 14 amino acids long. CDR3: CASSPGTGADTQYF. The DNA of the CDR3 is TGCGCCAGCAGCCCCGGGACGGGGGCAGATACGCAGTATTTT.

In this sample, this clone turned up once. This sequence joins TRBV11-3 and TRBJ2-2, with D possibly matching TRBD2 (5 bases). V shed 3 bases and J shed 5 bases, with 10 bases lying between them. CDR3 length equals 14 residues. In germline, CDR1 is SGHNT, CDR2 YENEEA. The CDR3 nucleotides are TGTGCCAGCAGCTTTACAGCGGATACCGGGGAGCTGTTTTTT. Protein sequence: CASSFTADTGELFF.

In its sample, this clone was seen once. The CDR3, as DNA: TGTGCCATCAGTGAGCCTCCCGGGACAGGGGTCTTCTACGAGCAGTACTTC. It codes for CAISEPPGTGVFYEQYF. The chain links TRBV10-3 to TRBJ2-7; 10 bases line up with TRBD1. Germline V gene lookup returns CDR1 ENHRY and CDR2 SYGVKD. The CDR3 runs to 17 residues. J lost 3 bases, V lost 2 bases, and 10 bases had no gene match.